This TCR beta chain was documented in a study of T-cell memory formation after mild COVID-19. Study findings and constraints: Contracting CD8+ clones were enriched in EMRA, CD4+ mainly in CM and EM.

The germline V and J ends were trimmed by 4 bases and 2 bases, with 22 bases remaining between them. This CDR3 has 17 amino acids. Per germline, CDR1 SQVTM and CDR2 ANQGSEA. 5'RACE primed from the constant segment yielded TCR alpha and TCR beta cDNA libraries bearing sample barcodes and UMIs. MiXCR was run by TCRdb on the 5' RACE reads, yielding one entry per CDR3 protein. The sample has roughly 620,000 distinct CDR3 sequences; roughly 18% are singletons. Comments on this clonotype: Its antigen is currently unknown.

The rearrangement links TRBV29-1 to TRBJ2-3; unclear D gene. Sample: PBMCs or a T cell subset sorted from them (not recorded which). The sequence was collected from an adult woman who had mild COVID-19 (a few samples of this study predate the infection). Cell type and time point are not known. CDR3 nucleotide sequence: TGCAGCGTTGTTAACGTACAGCCGAATACCCTCACAGATACGCAGTATTTT. Translation: CSVVNVQPNTLTDTQYF.